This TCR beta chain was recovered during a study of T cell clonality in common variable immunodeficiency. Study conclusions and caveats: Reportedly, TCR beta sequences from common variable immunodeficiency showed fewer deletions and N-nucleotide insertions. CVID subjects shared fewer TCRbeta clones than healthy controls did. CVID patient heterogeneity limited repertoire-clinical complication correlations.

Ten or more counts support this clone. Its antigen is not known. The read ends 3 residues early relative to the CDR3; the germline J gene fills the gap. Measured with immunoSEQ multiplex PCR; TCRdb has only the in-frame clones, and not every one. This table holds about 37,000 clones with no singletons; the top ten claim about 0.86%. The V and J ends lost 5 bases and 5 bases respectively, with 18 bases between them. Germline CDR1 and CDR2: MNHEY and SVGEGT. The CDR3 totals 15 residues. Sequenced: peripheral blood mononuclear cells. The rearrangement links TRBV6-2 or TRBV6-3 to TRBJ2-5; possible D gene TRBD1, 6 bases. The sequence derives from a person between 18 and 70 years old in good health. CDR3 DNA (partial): TGTGCCAGCAGTCCTCAGGGCAGGGGAACGGAGACC. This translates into CASSPQGRGTET. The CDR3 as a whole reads CASSPQGRGTETQYF.